The 10 T cell receptor beta chains below were found in one sample sequenced in a study of T-cell memory formation after mild COVID-19. In TCRdb, the 5' RACE reads were re-called with MiXCR into one record per CDR3 protein. The table shows 65,000 to 90,000 distinct CDR3 sequences, with 9.5% to 15% occurring only once. Sequencing input: PBMCs or a T cell subset sorted from them (not recorded which). Source of these receptors: a man between 18 and 35 years old who had mild COVID-19 (a few samples of this study predate the infection). Cell type and time point are not known.

The rearrangement links TRBV28 to TRBJ2-3; D call uncertain. The V gene's germline CDR1 is MDHEN and CDR2 SYDVKM. This CDR3 region has 14 residues. V dropped 4 bases and J dropped 7 bases, with 15 bases sitting between them. For the CDR3, the DNA is TGTGCCAGCAGTTCGCCGCGAACCTGGTATACGCAGTATTTT. Translated: CASSSPRTWYTQYF.

CDR3 bases: TGTGCCAGCACGACCTCCGACAGCTACGCCTACGAGCAGTACTTC. Translating gives CASTTSDSYAYEQYF. This chain connects TRBV25-1 to TRBJ2-7, with D perhaps TRBD1 (5 bases). Between the trimmed V and J ends, which lost 7 bases and 2 bases, there was a span of 18 bases. The CDR3 runs 15 residues. Germline-derived CDR1 and CDR2 are MGHDK and SYGVNS.

The chain uses TRBV7-2 and TRBJ2-7, with a possible D match to TRBD1 (5 bases). V lost 8 bases, J lost 0 bases, and 8 bases lay in between. From germline, CDR1 is SGHTA and CDR2 FQGNSA. This CDR3 contains 12 residues. The CDR3 reads CASQGSSYEQYF. CDR3 nucleotide sequence: TGTGCCAGCCAGGGTAGCTCCTACGAGCAGTACTTC. The full variable domain, with the rest looked up from reference TRBV7-2 and TRBJ2-7, is GAGVSQSPSNKVTEKGKDVELRCDPISGHTALYWYRQSLGQGLEFLIYFQGNSAPDKSGLPSDRFSAERTGGSVSTLTIQRTQQEDSAVYLCASQGSSYEQYFGPGTRLTVT.

The rearrangement joins TRBV6-2 or TRBV6-3 to TRBJ2-7; D call uncertain. Germline CDR1 reads MNHEY; CDR2 reads SVGEGT. V gave up 4 bases and J gave up 2 bases, with 15 bases separating them. This CDR3 has 15 residues. This CDR3 reads CASSWEQKRTYEQYV. Written as DNA, the CDR3 is TGTGCCAGCAGTTGGGAACAGAAGCGTACCTACGAGCAGTACGTC.

The V call is TRBV7-2, the J call TRBJ1-3; 10 positions match TRBD1. Trimming removed 1 base from V and 0 bases from J; junction bases left unmatched: 9. Germline CDR1 and CDR2: SGHTA and FQGNSA. This CDR3 is built from 19 residues. The CDR3 DNA follows: TGTGCCAGCAGCTTAGTCGGACAGGGGGTTACGAGCTCTGGAAACACCATATATTTT. It encodes CASSLVGQGVTSSGNTIYF.

The rearrangement uses TRBV4-3 and TRBJ2-1; 10 bases are shared with TRBD2. Trimming took 4 bases from V and 9 from J; bases not matched to a gene: 6. Germline V gene sequence: CDR1 LGHNA, CDR2 YSLEER. The CDR3 spans 14 residues. Here the CDR3 reads CASSPKRGGPEQFF. Here the CDR3 DNA reads TGCGCCAGCAGCCCGAAGCGGGGGGGCCCTGAGCAGTTCTTC.

This clonotype was detected only a few times. J is TRBJ2-5 and V is TRBV4-3, with 7 bases matching TRBD2. The CDR3 has 14 residues. The J segment lost 5 bases and the V segment lost 4 bases, leaving 7 bases of the junction unmatched. Germline values: CDR1 LGHNA, CDR2 YSLEER. CDR3 sequence reads: CASSPGLVFETQYF. CDR3 in DNA: TGCGCCAGCAGCCCCGGACTAGTCTTTGAGACCCAGTACTTC.

The genes are TRBV13 and TRBJ2-1; 8 nucleotides align to TRBD2. Germline CDR1 and CDR2: PRHDT and FYEKMQ (reference sequence). Trimming at V came to 5 bases and at J to 4 bases, leaving 10 bases not matched to a gene. The CDR3 is 16 amino acids. The CDR3 nucleotides read TGTGCCAGCAGCGTACCGTCGGGGGGGCTGTACAATGAGCAGTTCTTC. Translated: CASSVPSGGLYNEQFF. The variable domain in full, completed from reference TRBV13 and TRBJ2-1, reads AAGVIQSPRHLIKEKRETATLKCYPIPRHDTVYWYQQGPGQDPQFLISFYEKMQSDKGSIPDRFSAQQFSDYHSELNMSSLELGDSALYFCASSVPSGGLYNEQFFGPGTRLTVL.

V usage is TRBV4-2 and J usage is TRBJ1-2; D remains unclear. CDR1 and CDR2 from the germline V gene are LGHNA and YNFKEQ. Trimming stripped 0 bases from V and 4 bases from J, with 0 bases between. The CDR3 has 11 residues. The CDR3 here is CASSQDYGYTF. The CDR3 DNA reads TGTGCCAGCAGCCAAGACTATGGCTACACCTTC.

CDR3 nucleotide sequence: TGTGCCAGCAGTGAAGATCTAGCGGCCTACAATGAGCAGTTCTTC. This encodes CASSEDLAAYNEQFF. This chain links TRBV2 with TRBJ2-1, with TRBD2 matching over 7 bases. The germline gives CDR1 SNHLY, CDR2 FYNNEI. Trimming cost V 1 base and J 2 bases; bases outside gene matches: 2. The CDR3 contains 15 residues. Based on the CDR3 plus reference TRBV2 and TRBJ2-1, the full variable domain is EPEVTQTPSHQVTQMGQEVILRCVPISNHLYFYWYRQILGQKVEFLVSFYNNEISEKSEIFDDQFSVERPDGSNFTLKIRSTKLEDSAMYFCASSEDLAAYNEQFFGPGTRLTVL.